The source of this T cell receptor beta chain is a study of OX40 agonist ivuxolimab in advanced cancers. The study, taken as a whole, reports: It was also the case that some nonresponders had low normalized T-cell clonal expansion.

Measured with immunoSEQ multiplex PCR; TCRdb has only the in-frame clones, and not every one. The profile shows about 62,000 clones, about four fifths of them singletons. Remarks on this clone: Its antigen is unidentified.

The length of the CDR3 is 16 residues. V lost 0 bases, J lost 0 bases, and 4 bases stayed unmatched. Germline V CDR1 and CDR2: LGHNA, YSLEER. The material sequenced was CD4+ or CD8+ T cells sorted from blood, taken in a trial of the OX40 agonist ivuxolimab. The sequence was obtained from an adult with an advanced solid tumor such as melanoma, head and neck, liver or kidney cancer. J is TRBJ2-7 and V is TRBV4-3, with 8 bases lining up with TRBD2. Here the CDR3 reads CASSQERGDYSYEQYF. The CDR3, as DNA: TGCGCCAGCAGCCAAGAGCGGGGGGACTACTCCTACGAGCAGTACTTC.